This TCR beta chain was identified in a study of blood T cell repertoires in COVID-19. For the study at large: There were acute and convalescent COVID-19 samples, and they came from the United States, Italy and Spain.

The protocol was immunoSEQ multiplex PCR, while the TCRdb copy is restricted to in-frame clones and leaves out a portion. The data show some 76,000 clones, with about 90% seen just once and about 6% held by the top ten. The V gene's germline CDR1 is SNHLY and CDR2 FYNNEI. The V and J ends lost 6 bases and 2 bases respectively, with 10 bases between them. The CDR3 has 13 residues. This sequence was found in a human donor in a cohort sampled during active COVID-19. Specimen: peripheral blood. This sequence joins TRBV2 and TRBJ1-2; D not certain. The CDR3 DNA sequence: TGTGCCAGCAGAGCGGACGTGAACTATGGCTACACCTTC. Translation gives CASRADVNYGYTF.